The following is a T cell receptor beta chain sequence with its context. Sequencing was performed with immunoSEQ multiplex PCR; in TCRdb, only in-frame clones are kept and a portion is missing. The top ten hold roughly 6% of the sample, which has about 38,000 clones, 91% seen once. Looked up from germline, CDR1 is SGHRS and CDR2 is YFSETQ. V shed 4 bases and J shed 1 base, with 14 bases lying between them. The CDR3 runs to 15 residues. The entry originates in a study of T cell changes during pregnancy in multiple sclerosis. The gene calls are TRBV5-1 and TRBJ1-1, with D unclear. The receptor was derived from a female donor with multiple sclerosis, enrolled in a pregnancy study. The material sequenced was CD8+ T cells from peripheral blood mononuclear cells, taken in the second trimester of pregnancy. CDR3 DNA: TGCGCCAGCAGCACAGTGGACGGGAAGAACACTGAAGCTTTCTTT. Translating gives CASSTVDGKNTEAFF.